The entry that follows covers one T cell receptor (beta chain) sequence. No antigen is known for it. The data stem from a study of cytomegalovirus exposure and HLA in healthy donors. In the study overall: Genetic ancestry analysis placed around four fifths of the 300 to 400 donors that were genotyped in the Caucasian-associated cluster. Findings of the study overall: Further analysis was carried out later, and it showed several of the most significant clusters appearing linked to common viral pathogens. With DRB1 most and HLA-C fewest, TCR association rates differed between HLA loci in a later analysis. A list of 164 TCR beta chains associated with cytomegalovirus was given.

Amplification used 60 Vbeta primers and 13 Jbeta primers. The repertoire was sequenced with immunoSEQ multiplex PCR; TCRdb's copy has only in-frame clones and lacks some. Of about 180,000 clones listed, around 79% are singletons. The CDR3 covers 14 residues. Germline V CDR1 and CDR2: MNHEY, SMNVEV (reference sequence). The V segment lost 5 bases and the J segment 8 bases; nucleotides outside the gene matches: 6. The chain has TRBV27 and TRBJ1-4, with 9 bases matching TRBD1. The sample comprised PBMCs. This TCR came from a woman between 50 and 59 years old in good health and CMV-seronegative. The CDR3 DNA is TGTGCCAGCAGTAACCGGGACAGGGAGGAAAAACTGTTTTTT. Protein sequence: CASSNRDREEKLFF.